The T cell receptor (beta chain) described here comes from a study of CD8 T cells in Susac syndrome. With 1 base removed from V and 5 bases from J, the gap between germline ends came to 9 bases. Germline loops: CDR1 GTSNPN, CDR2 SVGIG (reference sequence). The CDR3 runs to 12 residues. In its sample, this clonotype was seen once. After extraction with the RNeasy kit, about 0.45 to 1 ug of the RNA was reverse transcribed using random hexamers. Across 54 Vbeta and 13 Jbeta, TCR beta CDR3 was amplified with immunoSEQ multiplex PCR. MiXCR was run by TCRdb on the immunoSEQ multiplex PCR reads, yielding one entry per CDR3 protein. The table includes about 250,000 distinct CDR3 sequences, just under 95% detected once. TCR beta from blood CD8+ and CD4+ T cells was sequenced.

The sample comprised CD4+ T cells from PBMCs. The chain couples TRBV30 to TRBJ2-7, with D uncertain. The TCR was taken from a human donor with multiple sclerosis. The CDR3 loop reads CAWSAVFDEQYF. CDR3 sequence (DNA): TGTGCCTGGAGTGCTGTTTTTGACGAGCAGTACTTC. The full variable domain, in which reference TRBV30 and TRBJ2-7 provide the parts outside the CDR3, is SQTIHQWPATLVQPVGSPLSLECTVEGTSNPNLYWYRQAAGRGLQLLFYSVGIGQISSEVPQNLSASRPQDRQFILSSKKLLLSDSGFYLCAWSAVFDEQYFGPGTRLTVT.